This passage covers 32 T cell receptor beta chains from one sample sequenced in a study of T cells in Graves' hyperthyroidism and ophthalmopathy. The TCR beta CDR3 regions underwent amplification using RNA transcripts as the source. The study used the HTBI primer set for a first-round RT-PCR of the TCR CDR3. TCRdb reprocessed the multiplex PCR reads via MiXCR and lists one record per CDR3 protein. The top ten clones hold roughly a third of a sample with about 290,000 distinct CDR3 sequences, approximately 16% of them seen once. Sequenced input: blood. These receptors all stem from a young man with Graves' hyperthyroidism.

This clonotype came up many times. J is TRBJ2-7 and V is TRBV2; D remains unclear. The germline CDR1 and CDR2 sequences are SNHLY and FYNNEI. The CDR3 is made up of 14 amino acids. V was shortened by 8 bases and J by 1 base, with 15 bases between the two germline ends. In nucleotides, the CDR3 is TGTGCCAGCCAACCTGGAGTAGGGTCCTACGAGCAGTACTTC. Translated: CASQPGVGSYEQYF. The full variable domain, in which reference TRBV2 and TRBJ2-7 provide the parts outside the CDR3, is EPEVTQTPSHQVTQMGQEVILRCVPISNHLYFYWYRQILGQKVEFLVSFYNNEISEKSEIFDDQFSVERPDGSNFTLKIRSTKLEDSAMYFCASQPGVGSYEQYFGPGTRLTVT.

The chain has TRBV6-2 or TRBV6-3 and TRBJ2-3; D uncertain. Trimming stripped 2 bases from V and 0 bases from J, with 12 bases between. CDR1 is MNHEY and CDR2 is SVGEGT in the germline V gene. The CDR3 extends over 16 amino acids. CDR3 bases: TGTGCCAGCAGTTACCCATTGTCGGATAGCACAGATACGCAGTATTTT. This translates into CASSYPLSDSTDTQYF.

V is TRBV18 and J is TRBJ1-4; D possibly corresponds to TRBD1 (5 bases). The CDR3 extends over 14 amino acids. V lost 1 base, J lost 4 bases, and 7 bases lay in between. Germline V lookup: CDR1 KGHSH, CDR2 LQKENI. The CDR3 reads CASSPRQLNEKLFF. CDR3 nucleotides: TGTGCCAGCTCACCACGACAGCTTAATGAAAAACTGTTTTTT. The full variable domain, with the rest looked up from reference TRBV18 and TRBJ1-4, is NAGVMQNPRHLVRRRGQEARLRCSPMKGHSHVYWYRQLPEEGLKFMVYLQKENIIDESGMPKERFSAEFPKEGPSILRIQQVVRGDSAAYFCASSPRQLNEKLFFGSGTQLSVL.

This clonotype was detected only once. At one end the junction does not follow the germline gene, possibly because of a read error. The rearrangement uses TRBV15 and TRBJ1-4; a possible D gene is TRBD1 (5 bases). Germline values: CDR1 LNHNV, CDR2 YYDKDF (reference sequence). The CDR3 spans 15 residues. DNA of the CDR3: TGTGCCACCAGCAGAGAAGGGACGGCTAATGAAAAACTGCTTTTT. It translates to CATSREGTANEKLLF. Full variable domain (outside the CDR3, taken from reference TRBV15 and TRBJ1-4): DAMVIQNPRYQVTQFGKPVTLSCSQTLNHNVMYWYQQKSSQAPKLLFHYYDKDFNNEADTPDNFQSRRPNTSFCFLDIRSPGLGDTAMYLCATSREGTANEKLLFGSGTQLSVL.

This clonotype turned up a few times. This chain connects TRBV5-4 to TRBJ1-6, with unresolved D. Germline assignment: CDR1 SGHNT and CDR2 YYREEE (reference sequence). This CDR3 spans 15 amino acids. V shed 0 bases and J shed 9 bases, with 13 bases lying between them. The CDR3 sequence: CASSLAGAEGSPLHF. CDR3 sequence (DNA): TGTGCCAGCAGCTTGGCGGGCGCGGAGGGTTCACCCCTCCACTTT.

The CDR3 sequence: CSATLKGQGAYGYTF. CDR3 nucleotide sequence: TGCAGTGCTACCCTTAAGGGACAGGGGGCATATGGCTACACCTTC. The chain has TRBV20-1 and TRBJ1-2; 12 bases line up with TRBD1. CDR3 size: 15 residues. The junction had 8 bases not matched to a gene; V was cut back by 4 bases and J by 5 bases. Germline V gives CDR1 DFQATT, CDR2 SNEGSKA (reference sequence).

V is TRBV2 and J is TRBJ2-1; 13 bases match TRBD2. This CDR3 region has 17 residues. V trimming: 8 bases; J trimming: 0 bases; junction bases outside the gene matches: 7. Germline V CDR1 and CDR2: SNHLY, FYNNEI. CDR3 DNA: TGTGCCAGCGGGGGGACTAGCGGGGCAAGCTCCTACAATGAGCAGTTCTTC. It specifies CASGGTSGASSYNEQFF.

Ten or more counts support this clonotype. The rearrangement links TRBV12-3 or TRBV12-4 to TRBJ2-2, with 11 bases lining up with TRBD2. V was clipped by 5 bases and J by 5 bases; unmatched bases: 10. CDR3 size: 17 residues. The CDR3 protein is CASSPGAVAGGTGELFF. CDR3 bases: TGTGCCAGCAGTCCCGGGGCCGTAGCGGGAGGGACCGGGGAGCTGTTTTTT.

In its sample, this clonotype was seen a few times. The V call is TRBV6-1, the J call TRBJ2-3, with 12 nucleotides matching TRBD2. Germline V gives CDR1 MNHNS, CDR2 SASEGT. J lost 7 bases, V lost 3 bases, and 5 bases had no gene match. This CDR3 spans 15 amino acids. CDR3 protein: CASSDGLAGTNTQYF. CDR3 coding DNA: TGTGCCAGCAGTGACGGACTAGCGGGAACAAATACGCAGTATTTT.

This clonotype was counted between two and nine times. The chain joins TRBV7-9 to TRBJ2-5, with 7 bases aligning to TRBD2. V shed 4 bases, J shed 2 bases, and the junction held 7 bases outside the gene matches. The germline V gene has CDR1 SEHNR and CDR2 FQNEAQ (reference sequence). The CDR3 length is 15 residues. The CDR3 here is CASSYYGTTQETQYF. For the CDR3, the DNA is TGTGCCAGCAGCTACTACGGGACTACTCAAGAGACCCAGTACTTC.

This clonotype was recorded a few times. The chain recombines TRBV28 with TRBJ2-5; D not certain. Germline loops: CDR1 MDHEN, CDR2 SYDVKM. The CDR3 spans 13 residues. V shed 7 bases and J shed 4 bases, with 13 bases lying between them. The CDR3 protein is CASNARHRETQYF. As DNA, the CDR3 is TGTGCCAGCAATGCCCGGCACAGAGAGACCCAGTACTTC.

This clonotype was seen at least ten times. This chain uses TRBV5-1 with TRBJ2-1; TRBD2 matches at 8 bases. Looked up from germline, CDR1 is SGHRS and CDR2 is YFSETQ. This CDR3 is 14 amino acids long. Trimming at V came to 0 bases and at J to 8 bases, leaving 4 bases not matched to a gene. The CDR3 DNA is TGCGCCAGCAGCTTGGGCCTAGCGGGCGATGAGCAGTTCTTC. Amino acid sequence: CASSLGLAGDEQFF.

This clonotype was counted at least ten times. The V gene is TRBV20-1, the J gene TRBJ2-7, with D possibly matching TRBD2 (5 bases). Germline V gives CDR1 DFQATT, CDR2 SNEGSKA (reference sequence). The CDR3 length is 11 residues. Between the trimmed V and J ends, which lost 8 bases and 3 bases, there was a span of 11 bases. Here the CDR3 reads CSIRGGYEQYF. The CDR3 DNA reads TGCAGTATCCGGGGTGGCTACGAGCAGTACTTC.

This clonotype was seen at least ten times. The V call is TRBV7-9, the J call TRBJ2-7; D call uncertain. CDR1 and CDR2 (germline): SEHNR, FQNEAQ (reference sequence). CDR3 length equals 11 residues. The ends were cut back, 3 bases at V and 6 bases at J, with 6 bases in the middle. In DNA, the CDR3 is TGTGCCAGCAGCTTCGTGGGCGAGCAGTACTTC. It is translated as CASSFVGEQYF.

This clonotype was detected many times. The rearrangement joins TRBV30 to TRBJ1-2, with D perhaps matching TRBD1 (6 bases). Trimming stripped 4 bases from V and 6 bases from J, with 12 bases between. CDR3 length: 12 residues. The germline V gene has CDR1 GTSNPN and CDR2 SVGIG (reference sequence). The CDR3 protein is CAWTPGGNGYTF. The CDR3, as DNA: TGTGCCTGGACCCCCGGGGGCAATGGCTACACCTTC.

In its sample, this clonotype was seen many times. The V call is TRBV30, the J call TRBJ2-1; 9 bases align to TRBD2. This CDR3 is 14 amino acids long. V trimming: 0 bases; J trimming: 8 bases; junction bases outside the gene matches: 5. Germline V lookup: CDR1 GTSNPN, CDR2 SVGIG (reference sequence). CDR3 DNA sequence: TGTGCCTGGAGTGTAGCGGGAGGACCCGATGAGCAGTTCTTC. The encoded protein is CAWSVAGGPDEQFF.

This chain links TRBV3-1 with TRBJ2-3; a possible D gene is TRBD2 (6 bases). The length of the CDR3 is 17 residues. Looked up from germline, CDR1 is LGHDT and CDR2 is YNNKEL (reference sequence). The germline V and J ends were trimmed by 4 bases and 3 bases, with 20 bases remaining between them. CDR3 in amino acids: CASSPPLGGRVTDTQYF. CDR3 nucleotide sequence: TGTGCCAGCAGCCCCCCCCTAGGAGGGCGAGTAACAGATACGCAGTATTTT.

This chain connects TRBV30 to TRBJ1-5; unclear D gene. Germline V gene data show CDR1 as GTSNPN and CDR2 as SVGIG (reference sequence). V shed 3 bases and J shed 5 bases, with 11 bases lying between them. The length of the CDR3 is 13 residues. CDR3 in amino acids: CAWRAKVDQPQHF. CDR3 in DNA: TGTGCCTGGAGGGCCAAGGTGGATCAGCCCCAGCATTTT.

The chain combines TRBV6-1 with TRBJ1-1; D gene unclear. Germline V CDR1 and CDR2: MNHNS, SASEGT. This CDR3 has 12 amino acids. Trimming pared 1 base from V and 8 bases from J, leaving 8 bases between. The CDR3 loop reads CASSEVSKEAFF. Written as DNA, the CDR3 is TGTGCCAGCAGTGAAGTGTCCAAGGAAGCTTTCTTT.

This clonotype was found many times. The genes are TRBV5-1 and TRBJ2-1; D is possibly TRBD1 or TRBD2 (5 bases each). Germline V lookup: CDR1 SGHRS, CDR2 YFSETQ. The length of the CDR3 is 15 residues. The ends were cut back, 4 bases at V and 8 bases at J, with 19 bases in the middle. The DNA for the CDR3 is TGCGCCAGCAGCCTCCGGGACGCCGGCCTTGATGAGCAGTTCTTC. Residues: CASSLRDAGLDEQFF.

This clonotype was counted at least ten times. The chain has TRBV28 and TRBJ1-1, with D perhaps TRBD1 (5 bases). Deletions cut 5 bases from V and 4 bases from J, with 8 bases between. The CDR3 extends over 12 amino acids. Per the germline V gene, CDR1 is MDHEN and CDR2 is SYDVKM. CDR3 DNA: TGTGCCAGCAGTCAGGGTGGCACTGAAGCTTTCTTT. Its translation is CASSQGGTEAFF.

V and J are TRBV12-3 or TRBV12-4 and TRBJ2-7; 7 bases are a match to TRBD2. The CDR3 contains 16 residues. The V and J ends lost 4 bases and 3 bases, in that order; junction bases with no gene match: 12. The CDR3, as DNA: TGTGCCAGCAGTTCCTCTAACACGGGGGGAGGCTACGAGCAGTACTTC. It translates to CASSSSNTGGGYEQYF.

Many counts were recorded for this clonotype. CDR3 nucleotide sequence: TGTGCCAGCAGCGAACTAGCTTGGGAGCAGTACTTC. The encoded protein is CASSELAWEQYF. The V gene is TRBV7-9, the J gene TRBJ2-7; D might be TRBD2 (6 bases). The germline V and J ends were trimmed by 5 bases and 7 bases, with 12 bases remaining between them. The CDR3 extends over 12 amino acids. Germline assignment: CDR1 SEHNR and CDR2 FQNEAQ (reference sequence).

The gene calls are TRBV11-2 and TRBJ1-4; D is uncertain. The CDR3 runs to 14 residues. Germline assignment: CDR1 SGHAT and CDR2 FQNNGV. With 3 bases removed from V and 8 bases from J, the gap between germline ends came to 13 bases. The CDR3 region is CASSFRLSWEKLFF. CDR3 nucleotide sequence: TGTGCCAGCAGCTTCCGCCTCAGTTGGGAAAAACTGTTTTTT.

This clonotype was recorded many times. The V gene is TRBV6-1, the J gene TRBJ2-4, with TRBD1 matching 8 bases. Per the germline V gene, CDR1 is MNHNS and CDR2 is SASEGT. This CDR3 has 17 residues. V was clipped by 6 bases and J by 1 base; unmatched bases: 11. This CDR3 reads CASRPGQVWAAKNIQYF. CDR3 in DNA: TGTGCCAGCAGGCCGGGACAGGTCTGGGCGGCCAAAAACATTCAGTACTTC.

This clonotype was seen a handful of times. This chain links TRBV7-2 with TRBJ1-2, with D possibly matching TRBD1 (5 bases). The CDR3 contains 12 residues. Trimming cost V 1 base and J 7 bases, with 7 bases left between them. Germline V gives CDR1 SGHTA, CDR2 FQGNSA. This chain's CDR3 is CASSLEGIGYTF. DNA for the CDR3: TGTGCCAGCAGCTTAGAGGGGATTGGCTACACCTTC.

The V and J genes are TRBV5-1 and TRBJ2-2, with TRBD1 as a possible D gene (5 bases). Deletions cut 3 bases from V and 3 bases from J, with 15 bases between. The CDR3 is made up of 16 amino acids. The germline gives CDR1 SGHRS, CDR2 YFSETQ. CDR3: CASSYPTGHDTGELFF. The DNA for the CDR3 is TGCGCCAGCAGCTATCCCACAGGACACGACACCGGGGAGCTGTTTTTT.

This clonotype was picked up many times. The V gene is TRBV5-1, the J gene TRBJ2-1; TRBD1 is a possible D gene (7 bases). The CDR3 has 14 amino acids. The germline V and J ends were trimmed by 1 base and 7 bases, with 12 bases remaining between them. Germline CDR1 SGHRS, CDR2 YFSETQ. The CDR3 DNA reads as TGCGCCAGCAGCTTGTCGGCAGGGGGGAATGAGCAGTTCTTC. Translation: CASSLSAGGNEQFF.

This clonotype was detected many times. V is TRBV2 and J is TRBJ2-2, with D perhaps matching TRBD1 or TRBD2 (5 bases each). Trimming took 6 bases from V and 4 from J, leaving 15 bases between them. The germline V gene encodes CDR1 SNHLY and CDR2 FYNNEI. The CDR3 totals 15 residues. The CDR3 here is CASSNPGRSTGELFF. CDR3 nucleotide sequence: TGTGCCAGCAGCAACCCGGGACGGAGCACCGGGGAGCTGTTTTTT. Looking up the rest from reference TRBV2 and TRBJ2-2 gives the full variable domain: EPEVTQTPSHQVTQMGQEVILRCVPISNHLYFYWYRQILGQKVEFLVSFYNNEISEKSEIFDDQFSVERPDGSNFTLKIRSTKLEDSAMYFCASSNPGRSTGELFFGEGSRLTVL.

The table lists this clonotype with a few counts. Here the CDR3 reads CASSVAGFGGRGYTF. For the CDR3, the DNA is TGTGCCAGCAGTGTGGCGGGATTTGGGGGTCGTGGCTACACCTTC. This chain uses TRBV12-3 or TRBV12-4 with TRBJ1-2; maybe TRBD1 (5 bases). The CDR3 is 15 amino acids. Deletions cut 5 bases from V and 7 bases from J, with 20 bases between.

On this clonotype itself: One end of the junction fails to match germline, which may point to a read error. This chain links TRBV3-1 with TRBJ1-3; D uncertain. The V gene's germline CDR1 is LGHDT and CDR2 YNNKEL (reference sequence). The CDR3 spans 15 residues. This chain's CDR3 is CASSQRRNSGNTIHF. The DNA of the CDR3 is TGTGCCAGCAGCCAAAGGCGGAACTCTGGAAACACCATACATTTT.

Many counts were recorded for this clonotype. The gene calls are TRBV29-1 and TRBJ2-3; 7 bases are shared with TRBD1. The V gene end was trimmed by 6 bases and the J gene end by 3 bases; junction bases not matched to a gene: 6. The CDR3 totals 13 residues. The germline V gene has CDR1 SQVTM and CDR2 ANQGSEA. Written as DNA, the CDR3 is TGCAGCGTAACCGGGACAGAGACAGATACGCAGTATTTT. Translating it yields CSVTGTETDTQYF.